This is a list of T cell receptor beta chains from one sample in a study of shared clonotypes between healthy human individuals. TCRdb's table, derived via immunoSEQ multiplex PCR, lists solely in-frame clones and lacks some. The data contain about 2 million clones, 90% to 95% of them singletons. What was sequenced was naive CD4+ T cells sorted from blood. The receptors come from a man aged 18 to 30 in good health. The CDR3 runs from the conserved cysteine through the conserved F or W. A D gene is named only where the DNA matches it firmly. Where a row states a size, it is once, few, many or the class of an expanded clone; other rows omit it.

>-|TRBV27|TRBJ1-1|-
TGTGCCAGCAGTTTAAAAGGGGCGAACACTGAAGCTTTCTTT
CASSLKGANTEAFF
>TRBD1|TRBV5-1|TRBJ2-5|once
TGCGCCAGCAGCTCACTCGGGACAGGGGGCACGGAGACCCAGTACTTC
CASSSLGTGGTETQYF
>-|TRBV2|TRBJ2-4|-
TGTGCCAGCAGTCCGGGGAGGAGAGCCAAAAACATTCAGTACTTC
CASSPGRRAKNIQYF
>-|TRBV5-8|TRBJ2-5|-
TGTGCCAGCAGCTTGTCACACCAGCAGGAGACCCAGTACTTC
CASSLSHQQETQYF
>TRBD2|TRBV6-5|TRBJ2-1|-
TGTGCCAGCAGCGGACTAGCGGGAGTTGCTGAGCAGTTCTTC
CASSGLAGVAEQFF
>-|TRBV6-6|TRBJ2-5|-
TGTGCCAGCAGCTGGCCTGGGCTGGAGACCCAGTACTTC
CASSWPGLETQYF
>-|TRBV7-8|TRBJ1-1|-
TGTGCCAGCAGCCCTGAGTGGGGGGTCACTGAAGCTTTCTTT
CASSPEWGVTEAFF
>-|TRBV7-9|TRBJ1-5|-
TGTGCCAGCAGCCCTTTATATCAGCCCCAGCATTTT
CASSPLYQPQHF
>TRBD2|TRBV5-1|TRBJ2-1|-
TGCGCCAGCAGCTTGTCAGCGCGGACTAGCGGACACAATGAGCAGTTCTTC
CASSLSARTSGHNEQFF
>-|TRBV7-9|TRBJ2-5|-
TGTGCCAGCAGCTTAGGTACAGGGAATATAATCAGCCAAGAGACCCAGTACTTC
CASSLGTGNIISQETQYF
>-|TRBV9|TRBJ2-2|-
TGTGCCAGCAGCGTAGTGGCGACTCTGAACACCGGGGAGCTGTTTTTT
CASSVVATLNTGELFF
>-|TRBV7-2|TRBJ2-1|-
TGTGCCAGCACCTCGATCGCGAGATCCTACAATGAGCAGTTCTTC
CASTSIARSYNEQFF
>-|TRBV18|TRBJ1-3|many
TGTGCCAGCTCCTGGCAGCCGGCTGGAAACACCATATATTTT
CASSWQPAGNTIYF
>-|TRBV7-2|TRBJ2-1|-
TGTGCCAGCACCCCCCAAGGCCTCTACAATGAGCAGTTCTTC
CASTPQGLYNEQFF
>TRBD1|TRBV6-1|TRBJ1-3|-
TGTGCCAGCAGTGATACCGGGACAGGGGCCCTCGGCTCTGGAAACACCATATATTTT
CASSDTGTGALGSGNTIYF
>TRBD1|TRBV20-1|TRBJ2-3|-
TGCAGTGAGGGGGCTGGAGATACGCAGTATTTT
CSEGAGDTQYF
>-|TRBV15|TRBJ2-2|-
TGTGCCACCAGCAGAGGATTACAGGGTTCCCACACCGGGGAGCTGTTTTTT
CATSRGLQGSHTGELFF
>TRBD2|TRBV9|TRBJ2-7|-
TGTGCCAGCAGCGTAGAGGGAGGGATCTACGAGCAGTACTTC
CASSVEGGIYEQYF
>TRBD1|TRBV5-1|TRBJ2-7|-
TGCGCCAGCAGCCCGGCCCGGACAGGGACCTCCTACGAGCAGTACTTC
CASSPARTGTSYEQYF
>-|TRBV6-5|TRBJ2-5|-
TGTGCCAGCAGTTACTCGGCGACGGGGCAAGAGACCCAGTACTTC
CASSYSATGQETQYF
>TRBD1|TRBV5-6|TRBJ1-1|-
TGTGCCAGCAGCCCGACCGGGACAGGGGTCAACACTGAAGCTTTCTTT
CASSPTGTGVNTEAFF
>TRBD2|TRBV10-3|TRBJ2-7|-
TGTGCCATCAGTGACCGGGAGGGGGACGAGCAGTACTTC
CAISDREGDEQYF
>TRBD2|TRBV9|TRBJ2-1|-
TGTGCCAGCAGCGTAGGACTAGCGGGGTACAATGAGCAGTTCTTC
CASSVGLAGYNEQFF
>TRBD2|TRBV9|TRBJ2-1|once
TGTGCCAGCAGCCTCCTAGCGGGGGCCTTCAATGAGCAGTTCTTC
CASSLLAGAFNEQFF
>-|TRBV5-6|TRBJ1-6|-
TGTGCCAGCAGCCTTCCGGGACGGTATAATTCACCCCTCCACTTT
CASSLPGRYNSPLHF
>-|TRBV11-2|TRBJ2-3|-
TGTGCCAGCAAGCTTAGGGGCAGGGACACAGATACGCAGTATTTT
CASKLRGRDTDTQYF
>-|TRBV2|TRBJ2-7|-
TGTGCCAGCAGCATCCGCCCGGGGAGCTCCTACGAGCAGTACTTC
CASSIRPGSSYEQYF
>TRBD2|TRBV28|TRBJ2-5|-
TGTGCCAGCAGTTCGGGACTAGTTTTGCAGACCCAGTACTTC
CASSSGLVLQTQYF
>TRBD2|TRBV10-3|TRBJ2-1|-
TGTGCCATCAGTGAGCCAGGACTAGTCAGCGATGAGCAGTTCTTC
CAISEPGLVSDEQFF
>-|TRBV27|TRBJ2-2|-
TGTGCCAGCAGTTTAGGCGGGATGCTTGCCGGGGAGCTGTTTTTT
CASSLGGMLAGELFF
>-|TRBV5-1|TRBJ2-3|-
TGCGCCAGCAGCTTGGACGCAGGGGCTAAGGGAGATACGCAGTATTTT
CASSLDAGAKGDTQYF
>-|TRBV5-1|TRBJ2-7|-
TGCGCCAGCAGCTTGGTGACGGGGGCCTACGAGCAGTACTTC
CASSLVTGAYEQYF
>-|TRBV7-9|TRBJ1-4|-
TGTGCCAGCAGCTGGTTCGGCTACGATGAAAAACTGTTTTTT
CASSWFGYDEKLFF
>-|TRBV30|TRBJ2-3|-
TGTGCCTGGCTGCTAGCGAGGAAAGGCCCAGATACGCAGTATTTT
CAWLLARKGPDTQYF
>-|TRBV5-1|TRBJ2-7|-
TGCGCCAGCAGCATCACAGGGAGTACCTACGAGCAGTACTTC
CASSITGSTYEQYF
>-|TRBV5-1|TRBJ1-1|-
TGCGCCAGCAGCTTGGAGGGGGCTGAAGCTTTCTTT
CASSLEGAEAFF
>TRBD1|TRBV10-3|TRBJ1-3|-
TGTGCCATCAGTTTGACAGGGACCCCCTCTGGAAACACCATATATTTT
CAISLTGTPSGNTIYF
>-|TRBV2|TRBJ1-1|-
TGTGCCAGCAGTGCTCAGCGTATGAACACTGAAGCTTTCTTT
CASSAQRMNTEAFF
>TRBD1|TRBV27|TRBJ1-6|-
TGTGCCAGCAGTCAGGGGGTAACATCTAATTCACCCCTCCACTTT
CASSQGVTSNSPLHF
>-|TRBV5-1|TRBJ1-1|-
TGCGCCAGCAGCTTTAGGGAATGGGGTCAGGGGAACACTGAAGCTTTCTTT
CASSFREWGQGNTEAFF
>TRBD2|TRBV5-1|TRBJ2-4|-
TGCGCCAGCAGCGTGACTAGCGGGAGGGTCCCAAACATTCAGTACTTC
CASSVTSGRVPNIQYF
>TRBD1|TRBV10-2|TRBJ2-7|-
TGCGCCAGCGGCTCGGGACAGGGCTTTAACGAGCAGTACTTC
CASGSGQGFNEQYF
>TRBD1|TRBV6-5|TRBJ2-7|-
TGTGCCAGCAGAGGGACAGGGAAGGGCGAGCAGTACTTC
CASRGTGKGEQYF
>-|TRBV2|TRBJ1-2|-
TGTGCCAGCAGTGACAGCAAAGGAAACTATGGCTACACCTTC
CASSDSKGNYGYTF
>TRBD2|TRBV9|TRBJ2-3|-
TGTGCCAGCAGCGTAGGGTGGCTAGCGGGGGATACGCAGTATTTT
CASSVGWLAGDTQYF
>TRBD2|TRBV2|TRBJ2-5|-
TGTGCCAGCACCAGGAGGGTGGGACTAGCGGTCCAAGAGACCCAGTACTTC
CASTRRVGLAVQETQYF
>-|TRBV7-8|TRBJ2-2|once
TGTGCCAGCAGCTTAGGGACGACAGGCACCGGGGAGCTGTTTTTT
CASSLGTTGTGELFF
>TRBD2|TRBV4-2|TRBJ2-1|-
TGTGCCAGCAGCGAAGTAATAGCGGGGGGTACCTCCTACAATGAGCAGTTCTTC
CASSEVIAGGTSYNEQFF
>-|TRBV5-4|TRBJ1-1|-
TGTGCCAGCAGCTTGTTACAAGGGGGGAATACTGAAGCTTTCTTT
CASSLLQGGNTEAFF
>TRBD2|TRBV6-1|TRBJ2-1|-
TGTGCCAGCAGTGCGGGAGGAAGAGGCGATGAGCAGTTCTTC
CASSAGGRGDEQFF
>-|TRBV9|TRBJ1-6|-
TGTGCCAGCACAAAAGGGGCGAGCTCCTATAATTCACCCCTCCACTTT
CASTKGASSYNSPLHF
>-|TRBV18|TRBJ2-7|-
TGTGCCAGCTCACCTCCGGGTCCCCTTTACGAGCAGTACTTC
CASSPPGPLYEQYF
>-|TRBV6-5|TRBJ2-1|once
TGTGCCAGCAGTTACAATAGTGAGCAGTTCTTC
CASSYNSEQFF
>-|TRBV10-3|TRBJ1-1|once
TGTGCCATCAGGAATACAGAGACTGAAGCTTTCTTT
CAIRNTETEAFF
>TRBD2|TRBV5-4|TRBJ2-2|-
TGTGCCAGCAGCTTGTTAGCGGGAGGGGCCGGGGAGCTGTTTTTT
CASSLLAGGAGELFF
>-|TRBV9|TRBJ2-7|-
TGTGCCAGCAGCGTAGATCCCGGGGTGAAGGACTACGAGCAGTACTTC
CASSVDPGVKDYEQYF
>-|TRBV19|TRBJ1-5|once
TGTGCCAGTAGTATAGAGGTCGGAAATCAGCCCCAGCATTTT
CASSIEVGNQPQHF
>-|TRBV7-2|TRBJ1-1|-
TGTGCCAGCAGCTTGAAGGGCCTGAACACTGAAGCTTTCTTT
CASSLKGLNTEAFF